The entry that follows covers one T cell receptor beta chain sequence. The CDR3 covers 17 residues. Germline loops: CDR1 MGHRA, CDR2 YSYEKL. J was trimmed by 6 bases and V by 0 bases; bases with no gene match: 6. The record originates from a study of blood T cell repertoires in COVID-19. For the study at large: COVID-19 samples, acute and convalescent, were from the United States, Italy and Spain. Sources were T cells, B-cell-depleted T cells, or PBMCs; the material itself was cDNA or gDNA.

Study processing details: Using reference gene primer amplification, nucleated cell counts were estimated. Sequencing used immunoSEQ multiplex PCR; TCRdb keeps in-frame clones, though not all of them. D and trimming come from the DNA, and the V and J calls and clone size come from that table. This table has 150,000 to 200,000 clones, 60% to 80% appearing once. This sequence originates from a woman aged 70-85 years with acute or convalescent COVID-19. What was sequenced was peripheral blood. The J gene is TRBJ2-1, the V gene TRBV4-1; 12 bases map to TRBD2. The CDR3 nucleotides read TGCGCCAGCAGCCAAGATGTTACTAGCGGGAGGACCAATGAGCAGTTCTTC. Its protein is CASSQDVTSGRTNEQFF.